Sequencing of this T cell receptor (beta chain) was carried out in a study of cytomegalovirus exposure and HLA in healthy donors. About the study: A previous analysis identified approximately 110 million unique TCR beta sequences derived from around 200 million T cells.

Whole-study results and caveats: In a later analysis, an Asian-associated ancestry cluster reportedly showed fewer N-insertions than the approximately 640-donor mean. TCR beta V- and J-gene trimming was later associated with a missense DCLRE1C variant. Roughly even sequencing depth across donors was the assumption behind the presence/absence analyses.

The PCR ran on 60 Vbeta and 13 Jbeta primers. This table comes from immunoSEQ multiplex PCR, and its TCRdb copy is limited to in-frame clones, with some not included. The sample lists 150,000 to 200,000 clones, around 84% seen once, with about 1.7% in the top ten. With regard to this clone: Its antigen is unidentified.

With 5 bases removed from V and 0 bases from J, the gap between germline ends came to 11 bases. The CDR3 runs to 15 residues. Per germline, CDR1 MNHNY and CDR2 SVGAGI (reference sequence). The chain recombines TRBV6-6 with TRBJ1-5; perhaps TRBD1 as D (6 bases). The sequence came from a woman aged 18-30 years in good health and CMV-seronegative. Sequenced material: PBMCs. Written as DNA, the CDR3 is TGTGCCAGCAGTCGGACAGAGTATAGCAATCAGCCCCAGCATTTT. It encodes CASSRTEYSNQPQHF.